Listed below are T cell receptor beta chains from one sample, sequenced in a study of cytomegalovirus exposure and HLA in healthy donors. Sequenced by immunoSEQ multiplex PCR; TCRdb stores in-frame clones only, minus some. Seen here are around 300,000 clones, around 90% observed once, and the top ten hold roughly 0.96%. The specimen sequenced was PBMCs. Receptors were obtained from a man aged 25 to 40 in good health and CMV-seronegative. The CDR3 runs from the conserved cysteine through the conserved F or W. A D gene is named only where the DNA matches it firmly.

j_gene,v_gene,d_gene,CDR3aa
TRBJ2-7,TRBV19,TRBD1,CASSGAGTDSYEQYF
TRBJ2-7,TRBV7-9,-,CASSPYYRANGSYEQYF
TRBJ1-3,TRBV30,-,CAWSSSPQGPGNTIYF
TRBJ1-4,TRBV7-8,-,CASSLLRGIRITNEKLFF
TRBJ2-5,TRBV18,TRBD1,CASSPRGTEETQYF
TRBJ2-3,TRBV7-2,TRBD1,CASSLFRDSTDQDF
TRBJ1-5,TRBV5-1,-,CASSPGRGTGQPQHF
TRBJ1-1,TRBV14,TRBD1,CASSLKGQGLAFF
TRBJ2-7,TRBV2,TRBD1,CASSLGQGTYEQYF
TRBJ2-7,TRBV7-6,-,CASSTAGVGNELTYEQYF
TRBJ2-7,TRBV5-4,-,CASSLDGSFPTYEQYF
TRBJ1-3,TRBV7-8,TRBD1,CASSSRQGTMSSGNTIYF